A selection of T cell receptor beta chains follows, all from one sample in a study of T-cell reconstitution after alpha-beta-depleted transplantation in children. TCRdb re-analysed the PCR reads in MiXCR, keeping a single row per CDR3 protein. The sample has roughly 350,000 distinct CDR3 sequences; roughly 16% are singletons. The input for sequencing was PBMCs, mostly from graft donor cells, taken 360 days after TCRalphabeta/CD19-depleted stem cell transplant. These receptors were collected from a male patient between 2 and 10 years old who had a stem cell transplant for acute lymphoblastic leukemia, so the T cells may come from the graft donor. Both conserved end residues are part of each CDR3. Each record gives: V gene, clone size, J gene, D gene, CDR3 DNA, CDR3 protein. The D gene is left open where the match is weak. Where a row states a size, it is once, few, many or the class of an expanded clone; other rows omit it.

>TRBV7-3|.|TRBJ2-6|.
TGTGCCAGCAGCTTAAGTGGGTCAGCCTCTGGGGCCAACGTCCTGACTTTC
CASSLSGSASGANVLTF
>TRBV18|once|TRBJ2-5|.
TGTGCCAGCTCACCAATTTCGGGGAACGGGGAGACCCAGTACTTC
CASSPISGNGETQYF
>TRBV6-2/TRBV6-3|.|TRBJ2-1|.
TGTGCCAGCAGTTACAATAGGGGGAATGAGCAGTTCTTC
CASSYNRGNEQFF
>TRBV12-3/TRBV12-4|.|TRBJ2-3|TRBD2
TGTGCCAGCAGTTTTACTAGCGGGGGCACAGATACGCAGTATTTT
CASSFTSGGTDTQYF
>TRBV12-3/TRBV12-4|.|TRBJ1-5|.
TGTGCCACGGGGCCGGGCCAGCCCCAGCATTTT
CATGPGQPQHF
>TRBV30|few|TRBJ1-1|.
TGTGCCTGGAGTCGACCCCGACACGGTAACACTGAAGCTTTCTTT
CAWSRPRHGNTEAFF
>TRBV6-2/TRBV6-3|.|TRBJ2-1|TRBD2
TGTGCCAGCAGTTACACCGGACAGCAACGATTACTAGCGGGAGATCGGGATGAGCAGTTCTTC
CASSYTGQQRLLAGDRDEQFF
>TRBV7-9|.|TRBJ2-3|TRBD2
TGTGCCAGCAGCTCACCAGCGGGAGCCACAGATACGCAGTATTTT
CASSSPAGATDTQYF
>TRBV27|.|TRBJ2-7|TRBD1
TGTGCCAGCAGTTTATCGCACGGGGACAGATACTACGAGCAGTACTTC
CASSLSHGDRYYEQYF
>TRBV29-1|.|TRBJ2-3|.
TGCAGCGTTGAACCCGCTTGGATTGTCCCTCCAGATACGCAGTATTTT
CSVEPAWIVPPDTQYF
>TRBV7-3|.|TRBJ2-3|.
TGTGCCAGCAGCCCCCGTGAGAGGGGTGGCTTCACAGATACGCAGTATTTT
CASSPRERGGFTDTQYF
>TRBV3-1|few|TRBJ2-1|.
TGTGCCAGCAGCCAGCGGGTCCTCCCTAGCGATGAGCAGTTCTTC
CASSQRVLPSDEQFF
>TRBV6-1|.|TRBJ2-1|.
TGTGCCACCCAACCTTTCCTTACCCAAACCTACAATGAGCAGTTCTTC
CATQPFLTQTYNEQFF
>TRBV9|few|TRBJ2-1|TRBD2
TGTGCCAGCAGCGACCATAGCGGGAGAGGTGGGAATGAGCAGTTCTTC
CASSDHSGRGGNEQFF
>TRBV28|few|TRBJ1-1|.
TGTGCCAGCAGTTTAATGGGACAATCAACTGAAGCTTTCTTT
CASSLMGQSTEAFF
>TRBV12-3/TRBV12-4|few|TRBJ2-5|.
TGTGCCAGCAGTTTAAGGGGCAGCGGTATTCAAGAGACCCAGTACTTC
CASSLRGSGIQETQYF
>TRBV6-2/TRBV6-3|few|TRBJ1-6|.
TGTGCCAGCAGTTCCCGGAAAACAGGGTCCTTGAATTCACCCCTCCACTTT
CASSSRKTGSLNSPLHF
>TRBV20-1|.|TRBJ2-3|.
TGCAGTGCTAGCGGGAGCGCAGATACGCAGTATTTT
CSASGSADTQYF
>TRBV5-1|many|TRBJ2-5|.
TGCGCCAGCAGCTTGTGGTTGGGACAAGAGACCCAGTACTTC
CASSLWLGQETQYF
>TRBV5-6|many|TRBJ2-1|TRBD2
TGTGCCAGCACACCGAGCGGGAGGACGATGATCCAGTTCTTC
CASTPSGRTMIQFF
>TRBV27|many|TRBJ2-3|.
TGTGCCAGCAGTTTGATGATGGGTCTGAAGCACACAGATACGCAGTATTTT
CASSLMMGLKHTDTQYF
>TRBV18|few|TRBJ1-4|.
TGTGCCAGCTCACCTTCTAGTCCTGCAACTAATGAAAAACTGTTTTTT
CASSPSSPATNEKLFF
>TRBV29-1|few|TRBJ1-4|.
TGCAGCGTGGCTCGGCAGGGGAATGAAAAACTGTTTTTT
CSVARQGNEKLFF
>TRBV2|few|TRBJ2-5|TRBD1
TGTGCCAGCACCCCAGGACAGGTCCCCAAAGAGACCCAGTACTTC
CASTPGQVPKETQYF
>TRBV21-1|many|TRBJ1-6|.
TGTGCCAGCAGCAAGCCCTCGACAGGGGGGTATTCACCCCTCCACTTT
CASSKPSTGGYSPLHF
>TRBV2|.|TRBJ1-4|TRBD1
TGTGCCAGCAGTAAGACAGGGAAGGGTAGTGAAAAACTGTTTTTT
CASSKTGKGSEKLFF
>TRBV28|.|TRBJ2-3|.
TGTGCCAGCAGTTCCCCAAGCCTGGATACGCAGTATTTT
CASSSPSLDTQYF
>TRBV6-5|few|TRBJ1-2|.
TGTGCCAGCAGCCCCACCGGGGTTGCAGGTCTGATGGTATATGGCTACACCTTC
CASSPTGVAGLMVYGYTF
>TRBV7-7|few|TRBJ2-5|TRBD1
TGTGCTAGCAGCTTAGGCAGGGGGTACCAAGAGACCCAGTACTTC
CASSLGRGYQETQYF
>TRBV6-2/TRBV6-3|.|TRBJ2-5|.
TGTGCCAGCAGTTACCGACCAGGCCAAGAGACCCAGTACTTC
CASSYRPGQETQYF
>TRBV9|.|TRBJ2-1|TRBD2
TGTGCCAGCAGCGCCCGGCCGGGACTAGCGGGAGAGGGGAATGAGCAGTTCTTC
CASSARPGLAGEGNEQFF
>TRBV3-1|many|TRBJ1-1|TRBD1
TGTGCCAGCAGCCGACAGGGGTTGGGCACTGAAGCTTTCTTT
CASSRQGLGTEAFF
>TRBV5-1|once|TRBJ2-4|.
TGCGCCAGCAGCCCCGCGGGGACGTGGGGAGGCAAAAACATTCAGTACTTC
CASSPAGTWGGKNIQYF
>TRBV24-1|.|TRBJ2-5|.
TGTGCCACCAGTGAGCTTGCCGGAGAGGAAGTAGCGCCTCGACTCAGGCACCTTAAAGAGACCCAGTACTTC
CATSELAGEEVAPRLRHLKETQYF
>TRBV6-2/TRBV6-3|few|TRBJ1-1|TRBD1
TGTGCCAGCAGTCCTACAGGGGCCCCTATCTTTGAAGCTTTCTTT
CASSPTGAPIFEAFF
>TRBV7-9|.|TRBJ2-1|.
TGTGCCAGCAGCTCCCGACCGGGGAATGAGCAGTTCTTC
CASSSRPGNEQFF
>TRBV7-9|many|TRBJ2-3|.
TGTGCCAGCAGCTTAGGAGGGAGTGATTCCAGCCAGGGGCAGTATTTT
CASSLGGSDSSQGQYF
>TRBV4-1|few|TRBJ2-5|TRBD1
TGCGCCAGCAGCCAAGATACAGGGGTAATAGAGACCCAGTACTTC
CASSQDTGVIETQYF
>TRBV2|.|TRBJ2-7|.
TGTGCCAGCACCTGGGGCTACGAGCAGTACTTC
CASTWGYEQYF
>TRBV4-3|.|TRBJ2-5|.
TGCGCCAGCAGCCAAGCCCCCAAGGAGGGGGAGACCCAGTACTTC
CASSQAPKEGETQYF
>TRBV6-2/TRBV6-3|few|TRBJ2-7|TRBD2
TGTGCCAGCAGTACACAGGGACTAGCGCACGCCTACGAGCAGTACTTC
CASSTQGLAHAYEQYF
>TRBV28|.|TRBJ1-1|.
TGTGCCAGCAGTTTATTCGTGAACACTGAAGCTTTCTTT
CASSLFVNTEAFF
>TRBV10-2|many|TRBJ2-3|.
TGCGCCAGCAGTGTGAGGAAGGAGCTCGTCACAGATACGCAGTATTTT
CASSVRKELVTDTQYF
>TRBV6-2/TRBV6-3|.|TRBJ2-3|.
TGTGCCAGCTGGGACTCCCCAGTGGTGGATACGCAGTATTTT
CASWDSPVVDTQYF
>TRBV14|many|TRBJ2-2|TRBD2
TGTGCCAGCAGCCCTCAGACTAGCGGGAGACACACCGGGGAGCTGTTTTTT
CASSPQTSGRHTGELFF
>TRBV24-1|few|TRBJ2-1|.
TGTGCCACCAGTCTTCCCGATCGGGGTGAGCAGTTCTTC
CATSLPDRGEQFF
>TRBV5-6|few|TRBJ2-2|.
TGTGCCAGCAGCTCCCTCCAGGTGAACACCGGGGAGCTGTTTTTT
CASSSLQVNTGELFF
>TRBV9|.|TRBJ2-1|.
TGTGCCAGCAGCGTAGATGGCAGATGGGGAAATGAGCAGTTCTTC
CASSVDGRWGNEQFF
>TRBV28|.|TRBJ2-7|.
TGTGCCAGCAGTCGGAAGGGTATATTCCACGAGCAGTACTTC
CASSRKGIFHEQYF
>TRBV4-1|.|TRBJ2-1|TRBD2
TGCGCCAGCAGCCGACTGGGACTAGTGACATACAATGAGCAGTTCTTC
CASSRLGLVTYNEQFF
>TRBV27|.|TRBJ2-5|TRBD1
TGTGCCAGCAGTTCGGACAGGGGCCTCCAAGAGACCCAGTACTTC
CASSSDRGLQETQYF
>TRBV7-9|few|TRBJ2-5|TRBD1
TGTGCCAGCAGCTTGTCCAGGGGGCGTGAGACCCAGTACTTC
CASSLSRGRETQYF